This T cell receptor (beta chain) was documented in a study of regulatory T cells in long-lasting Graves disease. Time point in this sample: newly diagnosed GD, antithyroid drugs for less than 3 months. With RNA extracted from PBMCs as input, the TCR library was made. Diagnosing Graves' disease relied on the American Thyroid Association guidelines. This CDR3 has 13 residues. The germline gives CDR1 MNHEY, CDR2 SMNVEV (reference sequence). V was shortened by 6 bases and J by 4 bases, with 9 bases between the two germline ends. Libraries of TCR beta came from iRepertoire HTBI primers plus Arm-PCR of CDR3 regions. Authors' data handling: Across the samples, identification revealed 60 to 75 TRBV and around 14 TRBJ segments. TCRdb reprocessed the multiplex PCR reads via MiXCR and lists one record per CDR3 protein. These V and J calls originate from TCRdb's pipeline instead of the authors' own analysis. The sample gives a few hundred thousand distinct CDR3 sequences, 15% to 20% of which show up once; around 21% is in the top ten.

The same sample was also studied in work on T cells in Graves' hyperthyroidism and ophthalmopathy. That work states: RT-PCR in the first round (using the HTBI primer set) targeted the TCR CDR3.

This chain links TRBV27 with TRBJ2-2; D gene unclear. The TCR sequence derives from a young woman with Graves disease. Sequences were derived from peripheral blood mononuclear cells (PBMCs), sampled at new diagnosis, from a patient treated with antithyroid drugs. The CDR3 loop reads CASRPVFTGELFF. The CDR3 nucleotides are TGTGCCAGCAGGCCAGTCTTCACCGGGGAGCTGTTTTTT.